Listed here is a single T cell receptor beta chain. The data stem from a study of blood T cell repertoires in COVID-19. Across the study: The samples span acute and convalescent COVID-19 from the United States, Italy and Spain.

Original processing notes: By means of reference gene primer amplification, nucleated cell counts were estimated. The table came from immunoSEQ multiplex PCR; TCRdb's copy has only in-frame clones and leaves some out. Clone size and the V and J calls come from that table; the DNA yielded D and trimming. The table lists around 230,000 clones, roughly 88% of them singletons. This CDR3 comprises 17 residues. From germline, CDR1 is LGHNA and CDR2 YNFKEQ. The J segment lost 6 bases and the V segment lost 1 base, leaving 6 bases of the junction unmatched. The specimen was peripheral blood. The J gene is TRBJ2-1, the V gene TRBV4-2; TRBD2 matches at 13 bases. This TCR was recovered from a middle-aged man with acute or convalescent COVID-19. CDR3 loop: CASSQGGLAGLVNEQFF. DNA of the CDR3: TGTGCCAGCAGCCAAGGGGGACTAGCGGGGTTAGTCAATGAGCAGTTCTTC.